The table lists the clone carrying this T cell receptor (beta chain) with a count of one. Its target is unknown. This CDR3 is 10 amino acids long. V gave up 10 bases and J gave up 6 bases; unmatched junction bases: 2. CDR1 is SNHLY and CDR2 is FYNNEI in the germline V gene. These data belong to a study of long-term antiretroviral therapy in people with HIV. Study conclusions and caveats: Repertoires from HIV showed CDR3 length ranges narrower than those of controls.

The assay used was immunoSEQ (version v3.0), run at survey level. The assay was immunoSEQ multiplex PCR, and TCRdb's table has in-frame clones only and misses some. The sample yields roughly 12,000 clones, roughly 87% seen once. The genes are TRBV2 and TRBJ2-7; 8 bases agree with TRBD1. The sequence came from a man aged 45-60 years with HIV. The sample consisted of unsorted PBMCs, taken 8.2 years after starting antiretroviral therapy. For the CDR3, the DNA is TGTGCCATCGACAGGGGCGAGCAGTACTTC. It encodes CAIDRGEQYF.